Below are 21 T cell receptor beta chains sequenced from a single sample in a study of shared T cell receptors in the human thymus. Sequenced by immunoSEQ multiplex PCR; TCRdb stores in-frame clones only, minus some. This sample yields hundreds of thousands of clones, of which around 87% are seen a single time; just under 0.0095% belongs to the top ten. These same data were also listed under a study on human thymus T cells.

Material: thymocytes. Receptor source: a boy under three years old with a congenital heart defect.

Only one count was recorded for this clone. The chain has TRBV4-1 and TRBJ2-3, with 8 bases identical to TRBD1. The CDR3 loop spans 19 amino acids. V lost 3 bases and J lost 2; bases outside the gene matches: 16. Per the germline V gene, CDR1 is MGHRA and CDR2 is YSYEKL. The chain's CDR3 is CASSQRGLDGQGLTDTQYF. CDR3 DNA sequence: TGCGCCAGCAGCCAGAGGGGACTGGATGGACAGGGACTCACAGATACGCAGTATTTT.

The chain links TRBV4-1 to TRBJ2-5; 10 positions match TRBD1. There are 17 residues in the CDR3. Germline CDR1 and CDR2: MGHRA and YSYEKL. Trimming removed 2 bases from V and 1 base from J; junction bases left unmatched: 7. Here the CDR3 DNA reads TGCGCCAGCAGCCAATCGCGCCGACAGGGGGCCCAAGAGACCCAGTACTTC. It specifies CASSQSRRQGAQETQYF.

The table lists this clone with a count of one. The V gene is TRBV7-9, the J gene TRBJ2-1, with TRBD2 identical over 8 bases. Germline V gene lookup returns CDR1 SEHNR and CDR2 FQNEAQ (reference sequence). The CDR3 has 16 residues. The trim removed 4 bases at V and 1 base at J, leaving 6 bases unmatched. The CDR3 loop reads CASSSGLGDSYNEQFF. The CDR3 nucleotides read TGTGCCAGCAGCTCGGGACTAGGGGATTCCTACAATGAGCAGTTCTTC.

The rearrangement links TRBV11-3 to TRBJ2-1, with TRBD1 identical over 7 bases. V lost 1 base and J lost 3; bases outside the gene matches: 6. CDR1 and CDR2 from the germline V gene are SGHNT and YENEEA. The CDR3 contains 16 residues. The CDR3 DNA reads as TGTGCCAGCAGCTTAGGTGACAGGGATAACTACAATGAGCAGTTCTTC. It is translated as CASSLGDRDNYNEQFF.

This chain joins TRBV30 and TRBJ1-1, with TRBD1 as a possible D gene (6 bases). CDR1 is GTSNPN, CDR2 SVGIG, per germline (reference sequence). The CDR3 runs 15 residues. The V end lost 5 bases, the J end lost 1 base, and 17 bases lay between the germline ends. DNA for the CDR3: TGTGCCTGGGCCGTCCGGGGACAACCGAACACTGAAGCTTTCTTT. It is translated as CAWAVRGQPNTEAFF.

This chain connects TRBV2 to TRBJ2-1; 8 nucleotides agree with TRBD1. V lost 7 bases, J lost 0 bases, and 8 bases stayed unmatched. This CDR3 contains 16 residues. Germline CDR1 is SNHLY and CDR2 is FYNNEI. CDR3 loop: CASTTTGVISYNEQFF. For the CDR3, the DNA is TGTGCCAGCACCACGACAGGGGTTATCTCCTACAATGAGCAGTTCTTC.

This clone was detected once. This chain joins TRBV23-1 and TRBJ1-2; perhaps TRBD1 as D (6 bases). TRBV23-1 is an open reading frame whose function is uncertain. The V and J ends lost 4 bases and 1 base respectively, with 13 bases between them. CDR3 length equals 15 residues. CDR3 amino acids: CASSLTTGVNYGYTF. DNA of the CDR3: TGCGCCAGCAGTCTTACGACAGGTGTTAACTATGGCTACACCTTC.

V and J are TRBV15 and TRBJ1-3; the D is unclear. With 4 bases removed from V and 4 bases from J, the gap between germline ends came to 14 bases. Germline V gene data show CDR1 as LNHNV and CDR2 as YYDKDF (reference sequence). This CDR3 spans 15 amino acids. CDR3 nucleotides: TGTGCCACCAGCACTCAGCGATCGGCGGGAAACACCATATATTTT. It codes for CATSTQRSAGNTIYF.

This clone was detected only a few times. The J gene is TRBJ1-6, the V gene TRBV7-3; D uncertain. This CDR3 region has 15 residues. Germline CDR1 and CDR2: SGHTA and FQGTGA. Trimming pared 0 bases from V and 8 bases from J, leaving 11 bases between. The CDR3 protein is CASSLTVKGDSPLHF. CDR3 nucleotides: TGTGCCAGCAGCTTAACGGTAAAGGGAGATTCACCCCTCCACTTT.

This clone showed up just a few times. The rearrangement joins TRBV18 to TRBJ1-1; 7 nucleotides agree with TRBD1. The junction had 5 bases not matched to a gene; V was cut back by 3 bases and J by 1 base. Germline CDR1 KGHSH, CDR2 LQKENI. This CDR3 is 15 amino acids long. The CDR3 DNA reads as TGTGCCAGCTCACCCAAGGACAGGACGAACACTGAAGCTTTCTTT. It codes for CASSPKDRTNTEAFF.

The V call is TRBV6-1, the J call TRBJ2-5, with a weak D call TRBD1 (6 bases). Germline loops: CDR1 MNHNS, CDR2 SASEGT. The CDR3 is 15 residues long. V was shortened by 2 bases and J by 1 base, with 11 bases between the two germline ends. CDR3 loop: CASSEPQGPQETQYF. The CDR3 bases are TGTGCCAGCAGTGAACCGCAGGGGCCCCAAGAGACCCAGTACTTC.

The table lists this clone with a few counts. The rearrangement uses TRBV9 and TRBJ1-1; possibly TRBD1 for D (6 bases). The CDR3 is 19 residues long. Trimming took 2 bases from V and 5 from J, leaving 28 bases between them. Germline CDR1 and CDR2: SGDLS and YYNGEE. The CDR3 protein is CASSVKIAQTGRAGTEAFF. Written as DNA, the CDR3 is TGTGCCAGCAGCGTCAAAATTGCCCAGACAGGACGAGCGGGAACTGAAGCTTTCTTT.

The CDR3 sequence is CASSLVSGDNAEAFF. The CDR3 bases are TGTGCCAGCAGCTTAGTGTCCGGGGATAACGCTGAAGCTTTCTTT. The V call is TRBV11-2, the J call TRBJ1-1, with D unclear. V gave up 1 base and J gave up 6 bases, with 15 bases separating them. This CDR3 comprises 15 residues. Germline V lookup: CDR1 SGHAT, CDR2 FQNNGV. The complete variable domain, with remaining parts taken from reference TRBV11-2 and TRBJ1-1, reads EAGVAQSPRYKIIEKRQSVAFWCNPISGHATLYWYQQILGQGPKLLIQFQNNGVVDDSQLPKDRFSAERLKGVDSTLKIQPAKLEDSAVYLCASSLVSGDNAEAFFGQGTRLTVV.

The CDR3 here is CASSPAAAPSGNTIYF. The CDR3 region has the DNA TGTGCCAGCAGCCCCGCGGCAGCCCCCTCTGGAAACACCATATATTTT. The genes are TRBV14 and TRBJ1-3; D unresolved. This CDR3 is built from 16 residues. Trimming removed 4 bases from V and 0 bases from J, with 13 bases in between. The germline V gene encodes CDR1 SGHDN and CDR2 FVKESK.

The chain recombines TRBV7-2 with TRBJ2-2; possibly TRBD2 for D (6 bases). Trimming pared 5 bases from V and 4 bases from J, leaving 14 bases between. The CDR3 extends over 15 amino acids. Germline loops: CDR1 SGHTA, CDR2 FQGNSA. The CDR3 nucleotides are TGTGCCAGCAGCCGCACCAAGGAGGGCACCGGGGAGCTGTTTTTT. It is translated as CASSRTKEGTGELFF.

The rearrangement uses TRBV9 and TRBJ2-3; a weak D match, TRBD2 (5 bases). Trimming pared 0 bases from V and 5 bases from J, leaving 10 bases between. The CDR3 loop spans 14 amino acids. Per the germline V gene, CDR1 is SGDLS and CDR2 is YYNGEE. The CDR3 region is CASSVVSGEDTQYF. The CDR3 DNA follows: TGTGCCAGCAGCGTAGTATCCGGGGAAGATACGCAGTATTTT.

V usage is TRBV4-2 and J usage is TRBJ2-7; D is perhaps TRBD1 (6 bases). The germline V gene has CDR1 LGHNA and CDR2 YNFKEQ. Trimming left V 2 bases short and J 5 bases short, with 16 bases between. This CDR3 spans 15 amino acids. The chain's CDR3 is CASSQKKQGRNEQYF. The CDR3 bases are TGTGCCAGCAGCCAAAAGAAACAGGGCAGGAACGAGCAGTACTTC.

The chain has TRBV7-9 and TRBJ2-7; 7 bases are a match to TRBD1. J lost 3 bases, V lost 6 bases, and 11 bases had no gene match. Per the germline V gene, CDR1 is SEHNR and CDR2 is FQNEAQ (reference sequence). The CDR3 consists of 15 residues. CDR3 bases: TGTGCCAGCAGTCCAGACAGGGCCGCCTACTACGAGCAGTACTTC. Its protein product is CASSPDRAAYYEQYF.

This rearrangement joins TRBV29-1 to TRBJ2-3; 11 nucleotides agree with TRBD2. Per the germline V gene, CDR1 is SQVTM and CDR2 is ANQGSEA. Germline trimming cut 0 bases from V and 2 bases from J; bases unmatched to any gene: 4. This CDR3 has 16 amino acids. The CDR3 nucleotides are TGCAGCGTTGAAGAGGGGACTAGCGGATACACAGATACGCAGTATTTT. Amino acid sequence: CSVEEGTSGYTDTQYF.

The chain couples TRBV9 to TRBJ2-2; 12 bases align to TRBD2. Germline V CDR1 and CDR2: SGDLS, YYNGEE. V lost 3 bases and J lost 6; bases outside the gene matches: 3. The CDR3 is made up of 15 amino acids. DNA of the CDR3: TGTGCCAGCAGCGCTAGCGGGAGGGCGGCCGGGGAGCTGTTTTTT. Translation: CASSASGRAAGELFF.

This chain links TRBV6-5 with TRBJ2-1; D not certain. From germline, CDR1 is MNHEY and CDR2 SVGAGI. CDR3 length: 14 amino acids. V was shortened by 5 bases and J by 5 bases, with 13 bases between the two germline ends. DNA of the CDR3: TGTGCCAGCAGTGAGTTAGCTCGAAACAATGAGCAGTTCTTC. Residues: CASSELARNNEQFF.